What follows are 20 T cell receptor beta chains derived from one specimen sequenced in a study of blood T cells in healthy people across ages. Sample-barcoded 5' priming and a J-beta primer mix drove a second PCR of roughly 6 to 12 cycles. One entry per CDR3 protein results from TCRdb running MiXCR on the 5' RACE reads. The sample has 1,500,000 or so distinct CDR3 sequences, roughly 43% seen once; the top ten hold about 4%. Input material: blood. The receptors here all came from a woman between 18 and 29 years old in good health.

This clonotype was counted at least ten times. This chain uses TRBV28 with TRBJ2-5; 12 bases are shared with TRBD1. This CDR3 has 16 residues. The trim removed 4 bases at V and 3 bases at J, leaving 6 bases unmatched. Germline CDR1 MDHEN, CDR2 SYDVKM. CDR3 region: CASSSAGTGGEETQYF. The CDR3 nucleotides are TGTGCCAGCAGTTCGGCCGGGACAGGGGGCGAAGAGACCCAGTACTTC.

As regards this clonotype: A read error is possible here, since a much larger clone lies one base away. The rearrangement uses TRBV4-3 and TRBJ2-4, with TRBD2 identical over 12 bases. The tail of the sequence fits TRBJ2-7 better, so the J call may be wrong. Looked up from germline, CDR1 is LGHNA and CDR2 is YSLEER. The CDR3 is 15 amino acids. The CDR3 region is CTSSQETSGGYEQYF. CDR3 in DNA: TGCACCAGCAGCCAAGAGACTAGCGGGGGCTACGAGCAGTACTTC.

This clonotype turned up a few times. The rearrangement joins TRBV25-1 to TRBJ2-1, with D possibly matching TRBD2 (7 bases). The V end lost 8 bases, the J end lost 7 bases, and 18 bases lay between the germline ends. Germline loops: CDR1 MGHDK, CDR2 SYGVNS. The CDR3 covers 14 residues. CDR3 residues: CASAFAGAGNEQFF. The CDR3 DNA follows: TGTGCCAGCGCCTTCGCGGGGGCGGGGAATGAGCAGTTCTTC.

This chain connects TRBV2 to TRBJ1-1; perhaps TRBD1 as D (5 bases). V was trimmed by 6 bases and J by 1 base, leaving 12 bases between them. This CDR3 is 14 amino acids long. Germline loops: CDR1 SNHLY, CDR2 FYNNEI. The CDR3 DNA is TGTGCCAGCAGCGGGGAGGGGCGGAACACTGAAGCTTTCTTT. Translation: CASSGEGRNTEAFF.

The V gene is TRBV2, the J gene TRBJ2-1; D may be TRBD1 or TRBD2 (5 bases each). The J call is in doubt because the DNA end fits TRBJ2-7 better. Germline CDR1 and CDR2: SNHLY and FYNNEI. CDR3 size: 14 residues. The CDR3 DNA reads TGTGCCAGCAGTGAAAGGGACGGGTCCTACGAGCAGTACTTC. It translates to CASSERDGSYEQYF.

As regards this clonotype: A much larger clone lies one base from this, so it may be a read error. The rearrangement links TRBV29-1 to TRBJ2-7; a weak D match, TRBD2 (6 bases). The germline V gene has CDR1 SQVTM and CDR2 ANQGSEA. The CDR3 consists of 14 residues. Here the CDR3 reads CGVGIGGISYEQYF. The DNA for the CDR3 is TGCGGCGTGGGGATTGGAGGGATTTCCTACGAGCAGTACTTC.

The V call is TRBV6-2 or TRBV6-3, the J call TRBJ2-4; 7 nucleotides agree with TRBD1. The CDR3 runs to 12 residues. Unmatched junction bases numbered 6, after V lost 4 bases and J lost 12 bases. Germline V gives CDR1 MNHEY, CDR2 SVGEGT. CDR3: CASSLQGRTQYF. The CDR3 nucleotides are TGTGCCAGCAGTTTACAGGGGCGGACTCAGTACTTC.

The chain is built from TRBV2 and TRBJ2-7; TRBD1 might be the D (5 bases). The CDR3 has 14 amino acids. Trimming cost V 4 bases and J 3 bases, with 13 bases left between them. Germline V gene lookup returns CDR1 SNHLY and CDR2 FYNNEI. The CDR3 DNA follows: TGTGCCAGCAGTGCCCCCTCAGGGATCTACGAGCAGTACTTC. Its protein is CASSAPSGIYEQYF.

This clonotype appeared a few times. The V and J genes are TRBV25-1 and TRBJ1-1; 7 positions agree with TRBD1. The CDR3 runs 16 residues. The V gene's germline CDR1 is MGHDK and CDR2 SYGVNS. J was trimmed by 0 bases and V by 6 bases; bases with no gene match: 10. The CDR3 loop is CASSRQGGVLNTEAFF. CDR3 sequence (DNA): TGTGCCAGCAGCCGACAGGGTGGGGTCCTGAACACTGAAGCTTTCTTT.

The V gene is TRBV20-1, the J gene TRBJ2-3, with 8 bases that match TRBD2. V lost 5 bases to trimming and J lost 0 bases; unmatched junction nucleotides: 4. CDR3 length: 14 amino acids. Germline CDR1 DFQATT, CDR2 SNEGSKA (reference sequence). This CDR3 is CSAPKRGSTDTQYF. The CDR3 nucleotides read TGCAGTGCTCCGAAGCGGGGGAGCACAGATACGCAGTATTTT.

The chain employs TRBV2 and TRBJ2-3; TRBD2 agrees at 10 bases. Germline assignment: CDR1 SNHLY and CDR2 FYNNEI. The CDR3 runs 15 residues. The ends lost 4 bases at V and 5 bases at J; junction bases unmatched: 6. The CDR3 DNA reads as TGTGCCAGCAGTGCAGCGGGAGGGCCGGTAGATACGCAGTATTTT. Protein product: CASSAAGGPVDTQYF.

Notes on this clonotype: The junction shows a germline mismatch at one end, possibly a read error. The J gene is TRBJ2-3, the V gene TRBV7-2; 10 bases fit TRBD2. The CDR3 has 15 residues. Germline CDR1 reads SGHTA; CDR2 reads FQGNSA. CDR3 sequence reads: CASSILAGHTDTQYF. The CDR3 DNA sequence: TGTGCAAGCAGCATACTAGCGGGGCACACAGATACGCAGTATTTT.

This CDR3 reads CASSLGVGISTDTQYF. CDR3 bases: TGCGCCAGCAGCCTCGGTGTCGGGATTAGCACAGATACGCAGTATTTT. The V gene is TRBV5-1, the J gene TRBJ2-3; tentatively, D is TRBD2 (5 bases). The V gene lost 4 bases and the J gene lost 0 bases, with 15 bases spanning the gap. There are 16 residues in the CDR3. Germline lookup yields CDR1 SGHRS and CDR2 YFSETQ.

Concerning this clonotype itself: The junction and the germline gene differ at one end; a read error may be behind it. V and J are TRBV11-2 and TRBJ2-1; D is ambiguous. CDR3 length equals 16 residues. In germline, CDR1 is SGHAT, CDR2 FQNNGV. This CDR3 reads CASSLWGRLVPNKQFF. CDR3 bases: TGTGCCAGCAGCTTATGGGGTCGGCTAGTCCCCAATAAGCAGTTCTTC.

This clonotype was observed a handful of times. The genes are TRBV6-5 and TRBJ2-3; D might be TRBD1 (5 bases). V gave up 6 bases and J gave up 2 bases, with 15 bases separating them. Germline CDR1 reads MNHEY; CDR2 reads SVGAGI. The CDR3 sequence is 15 residues long. Here the CDR3 DNA reads TGTGCCAGCAGGGGATTCCGCGGACACACAGATACGCAGTATTTT. As protein: CASRGFRGHTDTQYF.

The chain carries TRBV20-1 and TRBJ2-5; D gene ambiguous. There are 12 residues in the CDR3. Germline lookup yields CDR1 DFQATT and CDR2 SNEGSKA (reference sequence). V was trimmed by 2 bases and J by 5 bases, leaving 9 bases between them. The DNA for the CDR3 is TGCAGTGCTAGATTTGGCGATGAGACCCAGTACTTC. Protein product: CSARFGDETQYF.

CDR3 region: CASRRRWGRYEQYF. The DNA for the CDR3 is TGCGCCAGCAGGCGCCGATGGGGCCGCTACGAGCAGTACTTC. This chain joins TRBV4-1 and TRBJ2-7; TRBD1 is a possible D gene (5 bases). The CDR3 totals 14 residues. Germline V gene data show CDR1 as MGHRA and CDR2 as YSYEKL. V was pared by 6 bases and J by 3 bases, with 15 bases between.

About this clonotype: One end of the junction does not line up with germline, which may come from a read error. This chain links TRBV6-1 with TRBJ1-2; 9 nucleotides align to TRBD1. This CDR3 has 13 amino acids. Germline CDR1 is MNHNS and CDR2 is SASEGT. The CDR3, as DNA: TGTGTCAGCAAGACACAGGGGGCGCAAGGCTACACCTTC. It translates to CVSKTQGAQGYTF.

The chain couples TRBV10-2 to TRBJ2-7, with D perhaps being TRBD1 or TRBD2 (5 bases each). The CDR3 length is 23 residues. Trimming took 9 bases from V and 6 from J, leaving 48 bases between them. Germline CDR1 is WSHSY and CDR2 is SAAADI. The CDR3 DNA is TGCGCCAGAGAGACAGTCCCCTTTACACTAGTTTTGCACCGTCTAGCCAGCAATATCGAGCAGTACTTC. Residues: CARETVPFTLVLHRLASNIEQYF.

This chain links TRBV12-3 or TRBV12-4 with TRBJ1-2, with D possibly TRBD1 on 6 matching bases. Trimming took off 5 bases at V and 12 bases at J, with 25 bases between the two ends. The CDR3 consists of 15 residues. The CDR3 nucleotides read TGTGCCAGCAGTGGAGGACAGCTCCCTAGGCAAAGACACACCTTC. It translates to CASSGGQLPRQRHTF.